These T cell receptor beta chains were read from a single sample in a study of T cell responses to AZD1222 COVID-19 vaccine. Sequencing used immunoSEQ multiplex PCR; TCRdb keeps in-frame clones, though not all of them. Of about 120,000 clones listed, about 95% are singletons. Sequencing was performed on peripheral blood, taken 28 days after the second AZD1222 dose. These receptor sequences come from an adult who received the AZD1222 COVID-19 vaccine. The CDR3 runs from the conserved cysteine through the conserved F or W. Fields, in order: V gene, J gene, D gene, clone size, CDR3 protein, CDR3 DNA. A D gene is named only where the DNA matches it firmly. Not every row has a clone size; where given, it reads once, few, many or a size class.

TRBV10-2	TRBJ1-5	-	-	CASTQTDNQPQHF	TGCGCCAGCACACAGACAGATAATCAGCCCCAGCATTTT
TRBV16	TRBJ1-2	-	-	CASSQSRQPLATYGYTF	TGTGCCAGCAGCCAATCCCGACAGCCCCTTGCCACCTATGGCTACACCTTC
TRBV18	TRBJ1-1	TRBD1	once	CASSPRQGENTEAFF	TGTGCCAGCTCACCAAGGCAGGGGGAGAACACTGAAGCTTTCTTT
TRBV10-3	TRBJ2-1	TRBD2	once	CAISESLAGNEQFF	TGTGCCATCAGTGAGTCGCTAGCGGGAAATGAGCAGTTCTTC
TRBV6-5	TRBJ1-2	-	-	CASRTGSYGYTF	TGTGCCAGCAGAACAGGGTCTTATGGCTACACCTTC
TRBV7-9	TRBJ2-3	-	-	CASTTDTSDTQYF	TGTGCCAGCACCACGGACACTTCAGATACGCAGTATTTT
TRBV5-1	TRBJ1-2	-	-	CASSLAPTMGGYTF	TGCGCCAGCAGCTTGGCCCCGACAATGGGAGGCTACACCTTC
TRBV24-1	TRBJ2-1	TRBD2	-	CATSDSASGGVMFF	TGTGCCACCAGTGATTCAGCAAGCGGGGGCGTGATGTTCTTC
TRBV18	TRBJ1-1	-	-	CASSRSPGDVEAFF	TGTGCCAGCTCCCGCTCCCCGGGGGACGTTGAAGCTTTCTTT
TRBV12-3/TRBV12-4	TRBJ2-5	-	-	CASSGARREVYF	TGTGCCAGCAGCGGCGCACGGAGGGAGGTATACTTC
TRBV7-9	TRBJ1-6	-	-	CASSLADGGHSPLHF	TGTGCCAGCAGCTTAGCGGACGGGGGACATTCACCCCTCCACTTT
TRBV12-3/TRBV12-4	TRBJ2-2	TRBD1	-	CASKQGAPGELFF	TGTGCCAGTAAACAGGGGGCGCCCGGGGAGCTGTTTTTT
TRBV5-1	TRBJ1-1	-	-	CASSLEEATEAFF	TGCGCCAGCAGCTTAGAAGAGGCCACTGAAGCTTTCTTT
TRBV19	TRBJ1-5	-	-	CASRSGFSNQPQHF	TGTGCCAGTAGGTCCGGCTTTAGCAATCAGCCCCAGCATTTT
TRBV4-1	TRBJ2-3	-	-	CASSKGQLSTDTQYF	TGCGCCAGCAGCAAAGGACAATTAAGCACAGATACGCAGTATTTT
TRBV11-2	TRBJ1-2	TRBD1	-	CASLGGQGRYGYTF	TGTGCCAGCTTGGGAGGACAGGGGAGGTATGGCTACACCTTC
TRBV5-8	TRBJ1-4	-	once	CASSFRGEKLFF	TGTGCCAGCAGCTTTAGGGGTGAAAAACTGTTTTTT
TRBV3-1/TRBV3-2	TRBJ1-1	-	few	CASSQGGNTEAFF	TGTGCCAGCAGCCAAGGCGGGAACACTGAAGCTTTCTTT
TRBV7-9	TRBJ2-2	-	-	CASSPSNTGELFF	TGTGCCAGCAGCCCTTCGAACACCGGGGAGCTGTTTTTT
TRBV5-4	TRBJ2-5	TRBD1	-	CASSWGTGFETQYF	TGTGCCAGCAGCTGGGGGACAGGGTTTGAGACCCAGTACTTC
TRBV5-6	TRBJ2-3	TRBD2	-	CASSFLAGSADTQYF	TGTGCCAGCAGCTTCCTAGCGGGATCCGCAGATACGCAGTATTTT
TRBV4-2	TRBJ1-6	-	-	CASSPGLGNSPLHF	TGTGCCAGCAGCCCGGGACTTGGCAATTCACCCCTCCACTTT
TRBV18	TRBJ1-5	-	once	CASGGGIDQPQHF	TGTGCCAGCGGAGGGGGAATTGATCAGCCCCAGCATTTT
TRBV27	TRBJ2-2	TRBD1	-	CASKLDRKNTGELFF	TGTGCCAGCAAATTGGACAGGAAAAACACCGGGGAGCTGTTTTTT
TRBV5-4	TRBJ1-2	-	-	CASSLGTNYGYTF	TGTGCCAGCAGCTTGGGGACAAACTATGGCTACACCTTC
TRBV6-1	TRBJ1-3	-	-	CASSDRPTGNTIYF	TGTGCCAGCAGTGACAGGCCCACTGGAAACACCATATATTTT
TRBV5-1	TRBJ2-3	TRBD2	-	CASSRLAGVGDTQYF	TGCGCCAGCAGCCGACTAGCGGGAGTAGGAGATACGCAGTATTTT
TRBV14	TRBJ2-7	-	-	CASSLFQGIYEQYF	TGTGCCAGCAGCTTATTCCAGGGGATCTACGAGCAGTACTTC
TRBV10-2	TRBJ1-1	-	-	CASSDEEMNTEAFF	TGCGCCAGCAGTGACGAGGAAATGAACACTGAAGCTTTCTTT
TRBV18	TRBJ1-1	-	-	CASSPRTSMNTEAFF	TGTGCCAGCTCACCCCGGACAAGCATGAACACTGAAGCTTTCTTT
TRBV3-1/TRBV3-2	TRBJ2-3	TRBD2	-	CASKWTRGDTQYF	TGTGCCAGCAAGTGGACTAGAGGAGATACGCAGTATTTT
TRBV7-9	TRBJ2-2	TRBD1	-	CASSLVGGAGTGELFF	TGTGCCAGCAGCTTAGTAGGGGGCGCAGGCACCGGGGAGCTGTTTTTT
TRBV5-1	TRBJ2-1	TRBD2	-	CASSRSGLQKLAGGRDEQFF	TGCGCCAGCAGCCGATCCGGGCTCCAAAAACTAGCGGGAGGTAGGGATGAGCAGTTCTTC
TRBV29-1	TRBJ1-4	-	-	CSVALPGHPNEKLFF	TGCAGCGTTGCCCTCCCGGGACACCCTAATGAAAAACTGTTTTTT
TRBV13	TRBJ2-2	-	-	CASSFSVDSGELFF	TGTGCCAGCAGCTTCTCTGTGGACTCCGGGGAGCTGTTTTTT
TRBV5-5	TRBJ2-5	-	-	CASSPPVGETQYF	TGTGCCAGCAGCCCCCCGGTAGGCGAGACCCAGTACTTC
TRBV6-5	TRBJ2-3	-	-	CASSYSTNTQYF	TGTGCCAGCAGTTACTCAACTAATACGCAGTATTTT